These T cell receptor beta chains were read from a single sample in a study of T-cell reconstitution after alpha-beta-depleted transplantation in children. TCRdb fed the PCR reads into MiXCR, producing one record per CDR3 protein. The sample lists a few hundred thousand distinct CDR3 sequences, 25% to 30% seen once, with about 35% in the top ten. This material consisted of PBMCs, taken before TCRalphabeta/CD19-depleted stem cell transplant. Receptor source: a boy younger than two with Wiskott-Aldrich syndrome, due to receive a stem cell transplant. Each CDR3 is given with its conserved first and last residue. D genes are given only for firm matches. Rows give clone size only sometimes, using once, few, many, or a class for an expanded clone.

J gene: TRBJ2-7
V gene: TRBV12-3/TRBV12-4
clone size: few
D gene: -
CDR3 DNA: TGTGCCAGCAGTTTGAGAGGGGGCGAGCAGTACTTC
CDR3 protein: CASSLRGGEQYF

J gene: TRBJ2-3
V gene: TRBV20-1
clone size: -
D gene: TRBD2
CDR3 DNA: TGCAGTGCTCCCACTAGCGGGGGTGATACGCAGTATTTT
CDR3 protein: CSAPTSGGDTQYF

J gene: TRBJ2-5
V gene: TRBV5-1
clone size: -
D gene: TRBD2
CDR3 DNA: TGCGCCAGCAGCTTGGCGGTTTCGGGACTAGCGGGACAAGAGGCCCAGTACTTC
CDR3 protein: CASSLAVSGLAGQEAQYF

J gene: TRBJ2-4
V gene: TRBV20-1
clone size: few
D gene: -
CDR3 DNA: TGCAGTGCTTTCAGACTAGCCAAAAACATTCAGTACTTC
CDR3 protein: CSAFRLAKNIQYF

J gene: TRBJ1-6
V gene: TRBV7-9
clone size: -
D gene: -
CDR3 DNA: TGTGCCAGCAGCTTAGTACGGCCAGAGTATTCACCCCTCCACTTT
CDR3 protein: CASSLVRPEYSPLHF

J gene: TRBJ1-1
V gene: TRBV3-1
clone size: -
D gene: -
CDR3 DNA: TGTGCCAGCAGCCCTCAGGACACTGAAGCTTTCTTT
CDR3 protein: CASSPQDTEAFF

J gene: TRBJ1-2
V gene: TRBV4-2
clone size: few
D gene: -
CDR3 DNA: TGTGCCAGCAGCCAAGTAATCGGGACTGCAGCCTATGGCTACACCTTC
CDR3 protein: CASSQVIGTAAYGYTF

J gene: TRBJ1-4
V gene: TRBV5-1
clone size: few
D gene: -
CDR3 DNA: TGCGCCAGCAGCTCGCCTACAGGGCCGGGTAATGAAAAACTGTTTTTT
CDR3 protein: CASSSPTGPGNEKLFF

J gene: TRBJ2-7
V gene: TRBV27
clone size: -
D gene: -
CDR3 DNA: TGTGCCAGCAGTCCCCAGGGAATTCTCCTCTACGAGCAGTACTTC
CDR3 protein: CASSPQGILLYEQYF

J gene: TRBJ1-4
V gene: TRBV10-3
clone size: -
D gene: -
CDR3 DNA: TGTGCCATCAGTGAGACCGGCCGATTTGAAAAACTGTTTTTT
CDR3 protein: CAISETGRFEKLFF

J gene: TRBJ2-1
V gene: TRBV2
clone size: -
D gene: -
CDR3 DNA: TGTGCCAGCAGGAACACGACCAGCAATGAGCAGTTCTTC
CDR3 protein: CASRNTTSNEQFF

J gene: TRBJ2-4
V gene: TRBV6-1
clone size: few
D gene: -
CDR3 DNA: TGTGCCAGCTCAGCAGGGATCGGGTCCAAAAACATTCAGTACTTC
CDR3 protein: CASSAGIGSKNIQYF

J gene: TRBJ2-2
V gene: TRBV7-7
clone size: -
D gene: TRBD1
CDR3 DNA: TGTGCCAGCGCCCGACAGGGGAACACCGGGGAGCTGTTTTTT
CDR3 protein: CASARQGNTGELFF

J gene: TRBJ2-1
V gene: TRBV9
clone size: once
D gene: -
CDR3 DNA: TGTGCCAGCAGCGTATCAAGGGGGGATGAGCAGTTCTTC
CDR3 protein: CASSVSRGDEQFF

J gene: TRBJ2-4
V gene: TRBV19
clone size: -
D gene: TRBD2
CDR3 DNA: TGTGCCAGTAGTATCTATCTAGCGGGGGTAGCCAAAAACATTCAGTACTTC
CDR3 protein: CASSIYLAGVAKNIQYF

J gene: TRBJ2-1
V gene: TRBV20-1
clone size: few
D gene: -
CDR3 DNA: TGCAGTGCCCCGACTAACTACAATGAGCAGTTCTTC
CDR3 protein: CSAPTNYNEQFF

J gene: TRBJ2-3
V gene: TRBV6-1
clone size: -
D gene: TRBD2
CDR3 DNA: TGTGCCAGCCAGCGCGGGACTAGCCCTACAGATACGCAGTATTTT
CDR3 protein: CASQRGTSPTDTQYF

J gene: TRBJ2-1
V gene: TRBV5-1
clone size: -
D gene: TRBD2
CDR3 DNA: TGCGCCAGCAGCTTGCCTCCGGCTAGCGGGAGGTACAATGAGCAGTTCTTC
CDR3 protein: CASSLPPASGRYNEQFF

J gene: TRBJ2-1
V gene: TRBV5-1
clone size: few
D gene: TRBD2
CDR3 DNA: TGCGCCAGCAGCTTAGTAGCGGGAGGGGCCTACAATGAGCAGTTCTTC
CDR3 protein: CASSLVAGGAYNEQFF

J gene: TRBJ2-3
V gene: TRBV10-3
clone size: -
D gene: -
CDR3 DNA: TGTGCCATCAGTGAACCGGGAGCCACAGATACGCAGTATTTT
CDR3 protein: CAISEPGATDTQYF

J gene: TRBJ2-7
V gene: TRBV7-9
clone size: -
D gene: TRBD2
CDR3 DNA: TGTGCCAGCAGCATAGCGGGAGACTACGAGCAGTACTTC
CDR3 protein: CASSIAGDYEQYF

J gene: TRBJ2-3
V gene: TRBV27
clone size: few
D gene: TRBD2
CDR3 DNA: TGTGCCAGCAGGCGGACTAGCGCCAACACAGATACGCAGTATTTT
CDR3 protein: CASRRTSANTDTQYF

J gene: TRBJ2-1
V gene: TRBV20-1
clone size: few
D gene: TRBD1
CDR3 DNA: TGCAGTGCTAGAAGGACAGGGGGCGAGTTAATGTCCTACAATGAGCAGTTCTTC
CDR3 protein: CSARRTGGELMSYNEQFF

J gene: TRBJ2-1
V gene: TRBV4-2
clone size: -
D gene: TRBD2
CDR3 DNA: TGTGCCAGCAGCCAAGTAGCGGGAGGGCCGATGGATGAGCAGTTCTTC
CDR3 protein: CASSQVAGGPMDEQFF

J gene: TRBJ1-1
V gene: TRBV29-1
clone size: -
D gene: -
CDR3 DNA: TGCAGCGTTGAGGGCAGACAAATGAACACTGAAGCTTTCTTT
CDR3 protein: CSVEGRQMNTEAFF

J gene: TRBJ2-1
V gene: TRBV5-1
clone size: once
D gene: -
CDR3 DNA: TGCGCCACCGCATCCGGGAGTTCCTACAATGAGCAGTTCTTC
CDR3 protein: CATASGSSYNEQFF

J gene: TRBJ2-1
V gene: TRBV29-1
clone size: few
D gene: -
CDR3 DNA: TGCAGCGTTTCTTCCTTTGACAATGAGCAGTTCTTC
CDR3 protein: CSVSSFDNEQFF

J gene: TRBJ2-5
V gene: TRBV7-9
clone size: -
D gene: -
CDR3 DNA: TGTGCCAGCAGCTTAGAACGGACGAAAAAAGAGACCCAGTACTTC
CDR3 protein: CASSLERTKKETQYF

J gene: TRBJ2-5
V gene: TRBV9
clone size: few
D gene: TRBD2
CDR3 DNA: TGTGCCAGCAGCGTTACATCGGGACTAGCGACCCAGTACTTC
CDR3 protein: CASSVTSGLATQYF

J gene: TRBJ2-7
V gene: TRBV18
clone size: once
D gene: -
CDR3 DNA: TGTGCCAGCTCATCCTGGATATCCTACGAGCAGTACTTC
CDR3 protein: CASSSWISYEQYF

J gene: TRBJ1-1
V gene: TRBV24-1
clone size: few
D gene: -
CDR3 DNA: TGTGCCACCAAGGAGACTCTGAACACTGAAGCTTTCTTT
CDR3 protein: CATKETLNTEAFF

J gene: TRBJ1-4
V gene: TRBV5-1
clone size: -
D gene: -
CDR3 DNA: TGCGCCAGCGCGGATCGGAGCTATAATGAAAAACTGTTTTTT
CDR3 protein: CASADRSYNEKLFF

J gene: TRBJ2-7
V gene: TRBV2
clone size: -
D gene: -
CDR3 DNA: TGTGCCAGCAGTGGGACTTCCTCTTGGGGAGGCGAGCAGTACTTC
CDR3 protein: CASSGTSSWGGEQYF

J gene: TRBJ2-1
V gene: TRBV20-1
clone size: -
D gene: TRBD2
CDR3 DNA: TGCAGTGCTAGAAGACTAGCGGGAGCCCCTTACAATGAGCAGTTCTTC
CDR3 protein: CSARRLAGAPYNEQFF

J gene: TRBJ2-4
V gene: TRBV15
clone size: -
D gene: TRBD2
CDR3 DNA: TGTGCCACCAGCGGTACTAGCGGGACCCTTACCAAAAACATTCAGTACTTC
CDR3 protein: CATSGTSGTLTKNIQYF

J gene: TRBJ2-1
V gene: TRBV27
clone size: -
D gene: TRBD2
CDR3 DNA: TGTGCCAGCAGTGTACTAGCGGGAGTGGGTTCCTACAATGAGCAGTTCTTC
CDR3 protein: CASSVLAGVGSYNEQFF

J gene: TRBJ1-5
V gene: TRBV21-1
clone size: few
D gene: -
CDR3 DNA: TGTGCCAGCAGCAAAGATGGGACAGGGTCGACCAATCAGCCCCAGCATTTT
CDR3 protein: CASSKDGTGSTNQPQHF

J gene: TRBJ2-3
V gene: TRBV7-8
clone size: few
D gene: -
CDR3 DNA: TGTGCCAGCAGCTTAGATTTCTCGCGGGTAGATACGCAGTATTTT
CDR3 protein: CASSLDFSRVDTQYF

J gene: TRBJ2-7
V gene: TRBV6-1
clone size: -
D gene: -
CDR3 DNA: TGTGCCAGCCCCTCGGTCGGGCCTGCCTACGAGCAGTACTTC
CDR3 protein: CASPSVGPAYEQYF

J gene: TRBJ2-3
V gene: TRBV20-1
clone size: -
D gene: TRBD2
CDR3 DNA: TGCAGTGCTACGGGGGGAGATACGCAGTATTTT
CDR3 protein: CSATGGDTQYF

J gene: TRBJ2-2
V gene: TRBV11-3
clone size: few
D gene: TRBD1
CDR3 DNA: TGTGCCAGCAGCTTAGTACCGGGACAGGGAAGCGGGGAGCTGTTTTTT
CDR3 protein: CASSLVPGQGSGELFF

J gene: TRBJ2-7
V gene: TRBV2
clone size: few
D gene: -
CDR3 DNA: TGTGCCAGCAGCCCTGGTGGAGCCAGAAACGAGCAGTACTTC
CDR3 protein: CASSPGGARNEQYF

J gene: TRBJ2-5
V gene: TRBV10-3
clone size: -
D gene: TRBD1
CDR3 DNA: TGTGCCATCAGTGAGAGTCTGGTGGGACAGGGGGCGCGGGAGACCCAGTACTTC
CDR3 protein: CAISESLVGQGARETQYF

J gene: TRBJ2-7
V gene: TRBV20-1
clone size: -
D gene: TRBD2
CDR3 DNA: TGCTGTGCTAGTCACCTTAGCGGGAATTTACTCTCCTACGAGCAGTACTTC
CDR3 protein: CCASHLSGNLLSYEQYF

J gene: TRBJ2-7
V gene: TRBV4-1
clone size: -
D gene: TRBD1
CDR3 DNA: TGCGCCAGCAGCCAGGGACAGCTCTTCTACTACGAGCAGTACTTC
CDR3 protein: CASSQGQLFYYEQYF

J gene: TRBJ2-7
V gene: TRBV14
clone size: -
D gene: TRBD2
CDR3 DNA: TGTGCCAGCAGCTCCCTAGCGGGGCCCGGCGAGCAGTACTTC
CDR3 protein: CASSSLAGPGEQYF

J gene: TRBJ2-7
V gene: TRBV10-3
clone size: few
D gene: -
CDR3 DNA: TGTGCCATCAGTGAGTCTTTCCGGGTGGAGGGTCTGGAGCAGTACTTC
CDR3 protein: CAISESFRVEGLEQYF

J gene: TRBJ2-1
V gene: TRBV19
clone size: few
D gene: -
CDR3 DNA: TGTGCCAGTAGGAACAGGGGGCTTATGGCTAGCGGGAGCTCCTACAATGAGCAGTTCTTC
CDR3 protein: CASRNRGLMASGSSYNEQFF

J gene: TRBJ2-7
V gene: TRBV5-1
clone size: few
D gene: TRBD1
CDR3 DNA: TGCGCCAGCAGCTCAACCGGGACAGGGTTGGGCGAGCAGTACTTC
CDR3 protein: CASSSTGTGLGEQYF

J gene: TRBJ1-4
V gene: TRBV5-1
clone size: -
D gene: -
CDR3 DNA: TGCGCCAGCAGCCCTGACATCTCCTTAGGTGAAAAACTGTTTTTT
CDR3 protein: CASSPDISLGEKLFF

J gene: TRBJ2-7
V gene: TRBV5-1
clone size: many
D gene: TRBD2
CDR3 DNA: TGTGCCAGCAGCCGGACTAGCGGGAGCTACGAGCAGTACTTC
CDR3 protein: CASSRTSGSYEQYF

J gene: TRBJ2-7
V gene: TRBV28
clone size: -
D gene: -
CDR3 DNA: TGTGCCAGCAGTTCACCGGGACCCCTCTCCTACGAGCAGTACTTC
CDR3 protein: CASSSPGPLSYEQYF